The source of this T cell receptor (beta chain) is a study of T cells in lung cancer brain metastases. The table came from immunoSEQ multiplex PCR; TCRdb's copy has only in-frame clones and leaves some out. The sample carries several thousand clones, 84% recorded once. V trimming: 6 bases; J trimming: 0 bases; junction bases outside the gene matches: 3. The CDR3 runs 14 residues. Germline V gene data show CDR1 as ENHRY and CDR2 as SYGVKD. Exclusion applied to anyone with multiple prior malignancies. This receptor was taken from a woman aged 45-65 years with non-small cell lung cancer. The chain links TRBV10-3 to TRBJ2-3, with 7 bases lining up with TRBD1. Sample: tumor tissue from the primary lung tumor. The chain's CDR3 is CAIRPDRSTDTQYF. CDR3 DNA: TGTGCCATCAGGCCGGACAGGAGCACAGATACGCAGTATTTT.